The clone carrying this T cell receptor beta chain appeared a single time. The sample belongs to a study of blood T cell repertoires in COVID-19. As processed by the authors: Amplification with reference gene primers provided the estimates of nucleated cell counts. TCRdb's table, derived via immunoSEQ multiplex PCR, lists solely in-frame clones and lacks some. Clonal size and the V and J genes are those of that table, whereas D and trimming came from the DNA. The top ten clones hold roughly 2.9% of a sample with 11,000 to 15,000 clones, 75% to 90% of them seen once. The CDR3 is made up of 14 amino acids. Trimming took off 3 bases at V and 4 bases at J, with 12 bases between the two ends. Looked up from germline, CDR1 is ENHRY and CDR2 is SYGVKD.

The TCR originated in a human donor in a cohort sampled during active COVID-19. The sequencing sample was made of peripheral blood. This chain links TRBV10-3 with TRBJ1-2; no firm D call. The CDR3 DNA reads TGTGCCATCAGTGAAAGGCAGGAATCCTATGGCTACACCTTC. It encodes CAISERQESYGYTF.